This T cell receptor beta chain was recorded in a study of blood T cell repertoires in COVID-19. Study at large: From the United States, Italy and Spain came samples of acute and convalescent COVID-19. T cells, B-cell-depleted T cells, or PBMCs supplied cDNA or gDNA.

Germline CDR1 and CDR2: LNHDA and SQIVND (reference sequence). V was pared by 4 bases and J by 12 bases, with 2 bases of the junction left unmatched. This CDR3 contains 13 residues. Methods used by the authors: Amplification of reference gene primers provided the estimated nucleated cell counts. Libraries were prepared by immunoSEQ multiplex PCR; TCRdb keeps only in-frame clonotypes and omits some of them. The DNA was the basis for D and trimming; V, J and clone size are from that table. The data contain 91,000 or so clones, around nine tenths of them singletons. The TCR sequence derives from a woman between 50 and 59 years old in a cohort sampled during active COVID-19. Sequenced: peripheral blood. This sequence joins TRBV19 and TRBJ2-1; 14 nucleotides align to TRBD2. For the CDR3, the DNA is TGTGCCAGTAGTAGGGGACTAGCGGGAGTGCAGTTCTTC. As protein: CASSRGLAGVQFF.